What follows are 24 T cell receptor beta chains derived from one specimen sequenced in a study of cytomegalovirus exposure and HLA in healthy donors. Vbeta (60) and Jbeta (13) primers were used in the PCR. This table comes from immunoSEQ multiplex PCR, and its TCRdb copy is limited to in-frame clones, with some not included. Of fewer than 120,000 clones in the sample, around 83% are singletons; the top ten hold under 3%. The source material was PBMCs. The receptors were gathered from a woman aged 55 to 70 in good health and CMV-seropositive.

The DNA for the CDR3 is TGTGCCAGCAGCAAGGCTCCGGGACACCTTTACTTC. Translating it yields CASSKAPGHLYF. J is TRBJ2-5 and V is TRBV21-1; TRBD1 was called by the table and not checked on the DNA. TRBV21-1 is an annotated pseudogene. The CDR3 extends over 12 amino acids.

The J gene is TRBJ1-5, the V gene TRBV5-1, with TRBD1 matching over 8 bases. Germline V gene lookup returns CDR1 SGHRS and CDR2 YFSETQ. The V gene end was trimmed by 0 bases and the J gene end by 2 bases; junction bases not matched to a gene: 1. The CDR3 is 15 residues long. CDR3 coding DNA: TGCGCCAGCAGCTTGGCGGGACAGGGCAATCAGCCCCAGCATTTT. Its protein is CASSLAGQGNQPQHF.

The chain combines TRBV28 with TRBJ1-1; D uncertain. There are 13 residues in the CDR3. V was trimmed by 10 bases and J by 2 bases, leaving 14 bases between them. Germline CDR1 and CDR2: MDHEN and SYDVKM. CDR3 sequence (DNA): TGTGCCATTTGCAAACGGGTTAACACTGAAGCTTTCTTT. It yields the protein CAICKRVNTEAFF.

The chain has TRBV15 and TRBJ2-1; the match to TRBD2 covers 7 bases. CDR1 LNHNV and CDR2 YYDKDF come from the germline V gene (reference sequence). The CDR3 has 13 residues. Trimming at V came to 5 bases and at J to 8 bases, leaving 6 bases not matched to a gene. This chain's CDR3 is CATSGGTSDEQFF. The DNA for the CDR3 is TGTGCCACCAGCGGAGGCACTAGCGATGAGCAGTTCTTC. The complete variable domain, with remaining parts taken from reference TRBV15 and TRBJ2-1, reads DAMVIQNPRYQVTQFGKPVTLSCSQTLNHNVMYWYQQKSSQAPKLLFHYYDKDFNNEADTPDNFQSRRPNTSFCFLDIRSPGLGDTAMYLCATSGGTSDEQFFGPGTRLTVL.

CDR3 region: CAWSVPRDSGANVLTF. As DNA, the CDR3 is TGTGCCTGGAGTGTACCGCGAGACTCTGGGGCCAACGTCCTGACTTTC. This chain uses TRBV30 with TRBJ2-6; no reliable D call. CDR3 length equals 16 residues. Germline CDR1 GTSNPN, CDR2 SVGIG (reference sequence). Trimming removed 0 bases at V and 0 bases at J, with 9 bases between.

This clone was observed a few times. The gene calls are TRBV6-5 and TRBJ1-3; TRBD1 matches at 9 bases. V shed 0 bases, J shed 4 bases, and the junction held 4 bases outside the gene matches. The V gene's germline CDR1 is MNHEY and CDR2 SVGAGI. The CDR3 runs 16 residues. CDR3 DNA: TGTGCCAGCAGTTACTCGAACAGGGGGCTCGGAAACACCATATATTTT. Amino acids: CASSYSNRGLGNTIYF.

This clone came up a few times. CDR3 coding DNA: TGTGCCAGCAGTCGGACAGGGACCTATGGCTACACCTTC. Translating it yields CASSRTGTYGYTF. The J gene is TRBJ1-2, the V gene TRBV28, with 8 nucleotides matching TRBD1. V dropped 5 bases and J dropped 4; count of bases not matched to a gene: 3. CDR1 and CDR2 from the germline V gene are MDHEN and SYDVKM. This CDR3 spans 13 amino acids.

The J gene is TRBJ2-4, the V gene TRBV4-1; 7 bases are a match to TRBD2. The ends lost 0 bases at V and 2 bases at J; junction bases unmatched: 7. The CDR3 spans 17 residues. Germline CDR1 MGHRA, CDR2 YSYEKL. CDR3 amino acids: CASSQDLWGGTKNIQYF. The DNA for the CDR3 is TGCGCCAGCAGCCAAGATCTTTGGGGGGGAACCAAAAACATTCAGTACTTC.

This chain joins TRBV27 and TRBJ2-7; 7 bases map to TRBD2. CDR1 MNHEY and CDR2 SMNVEV come from the germline V gene (reference sequence). V gave up 3 bases and J gave up 4 bases; unmatched junction bases: 9. This CDR3 is 15 amino acids long. The CDR3 bases are TGTGCCAGCAGTTTGAGTGGGAGGGCCGTTTACGAGCAGTACTTC. It translates to CASSLSGRAVYEQYF.

This chain links TRBV16 with TRBJ2-4; TRBD1 matches 7 bases. With V trimmed by 0 bases and J by 9 bases, 8 bases remained unmatched. The CDR3 is 15 amino acids. The germline CDR1 and CDR2 sequences are KGHSY and FQNENV. Here the CDR3 DNA reads TGTGCCAGCAGCCAATCAGAGGGGGCGAGGGGCATTCAGTACTTC. Translated, it gives CASSQSEGARGIQYF.

The V call is TRBV6-5, the J call TRBJ2-5, with D possibly being TRBD2 (5 bases). The CDR3 totals 16 residues. Trimming cost V 2 bases and J 0 bases, with 13 bases left between them. Germline CDR1 MNHEY, CDR2 SVGAGI. The CDR3 coding sequence is TGTGCCAGCAGTTACGGGTTGGGCGGGTACCAAGAGACCCAGTACTTC. Translated: CASSYGLGGYQETQYF.

CDR3 coding DNA: TGTGCCAGCAGCAATGTTCAACTAGCGGGAAAGGATACGCAGTATTTT. It encodes CASSNVQLAGKDTQYF. The chain combines TRBV21-1 with TRBJ2-3; the table's D gene call, TRBD2, was not cross checked with the DNA. TRBV21-1 has pseudogene status. This CDR3 comprises 16 residues.

This chain uses TRBV7-3 with TRBJ2-1; TRBD2 is a possible D gene (5 bases). The germline gives CDR1 SGHTA, CDR2 FQGTGA. There are 16 residues in the CDR3. V shed 0 bases and J shed 7 bases, with 16 bases lying between them. In DNA form, the CDR3 reads TGTGCCAGCAGCTTAACCGGGCCGGGAAGCAGGAATGAGCAGTTCTTC. Translation: CASSLTGPGSRNEQFF.

This chain joins TRBV9 and TRBJ2-2, with D possibly matching TRBD2 (6 bases). The V gene lost 6 bases and the J gene lost 0 bases, with 12 bases spanning the gap. The germline gives CDR1 SGDLS, CDR2 YYNGEE. The CDR3 is 15 residues long. The CDR3 DNA reads as TGTGCCAGCACCTGGGGACTTACGAACACCGGGGAGCTGTTTTTT. Protein: CASTWGLTNTGELFF.

The J gene is TRBJ2-5, the V gene TRBV11-2; 12 bases align to TRBD2. V shed 5 bases, J shed 3 bases, and the junction held 7 bases outside the gene matches. Per germline, CDR1 SGHAT and CDR2 FQNNGV. The CDR3 totals 16 residues. The CDR3: CASSTRLAGAEETQYF. The CDR3 region has the DNA TGTGCCAGCAGCACCCGACTAGCGGGAGCCGAAGAGACCCAGTACTTC.

On this clone itself: A junction boundary mismatches the germline segment, possibly from a read error. The V call is TRBV7-9, the J call TRBJ2-7; D uncertain. The germline V gene encodes CDR1 SEHNR and CDR2 FQNEAQ (reference sequence). This CDR3 is built from 14 residues. CDR3 DNA: TGTTCCAGCAGCTTACTGACGGATTCGGGCGAGCAGTACTTC. It specifies CSSSLLTDSGEQYF.

The rearrangement uses TRBV7-3 and TRBJ2-1; 11 nucleotides agree with TRBD2. CDR3 length: 17 amino acids. V trimming: 2 bases; J trimming: 13 bases; junction bases outside the gene matches: 16. CDR1 and CDR2 (germline): SGHTA, FQGTGA. CDR3 sequence: CASSLSSFGTSGPLQFF. The CDR3 DNA follows: TGTGCCAGCAGCTTATCGTCATTCGGGACTAGCGGCCCTTTACAGTTCTTC.

The chain has TRBV4-2 and TRBJ1-1, with TRBD1 matching over 7 bases. The CDR3 contains 16 residues. Germline CDR1 LGHNA, CDR2 YNFKEQ. The V segment lost 8 bases and the J segment 2 bases; nucleotides outside the gene matches: 14. In DNA form, the CDR3 reads TGTGCCAGCGCCACACCTCCGGAAGGGGGCAACACTGAAGCTTTCTTT. It translates to CASATPPEGGNTEAFF.

This chain connects TRBV19 to TRBJ1-2, with 11 nucleotides matching TRBD1. CDR3 length: 15 amino acids. CDR1 LNHDA and CDR2 SQIVND come from the germline V gene (reference sequence). V was clipped by 5 bases and J by 2 bases; unmatched bases: 4. The CDR3 is CASSAWTGGNYGYTF. The CDR3 coding sequence is TGTGCCAGTAGTGCCTGGACAGGGGGCAACTATGGCTACACCTTC.

This chain links TRBV18 with TRBJ2-5; 8 bases fit TRBD2. Trimming at V came to 0 bases and at J to 5 bases, leaving 8 bases not matched to a gene. CDR1 is KGHSH and CDR2 is LQKENI in the germline V gene. The CDR3 loop spans 16 amino acids. CDR3 bases: TGTGCCAGCTCACCACCTGGCCGGGAGGGCCTTGAGACCCAGTACTTC. As protein: CASSPPGREGLETQYF.

The gene calls are TRBV2 and TRBJ2-3; 10 bases align to TRBD2. CDR3 length equals 18 residues. V dropped 2 bases and J dropped 6; count of bases not matched to a gene: 14. From germline, CDR1 is SNHLY and CDR2 FYNNEI. The DNA for the CDR3 is TGTGCCAGCAGTGAAAGACGGGGAGCGGGAGGGCCGGGTGATACGCAGTATTTT. This encodes CASSERRGAGGPGDTQYF.

The chain employs TRBV4-1 and TRBJ2-7, with D maybe TRBD1 (6 bases). There are 16 residues in the CDR3. The ends were cut back, 0 bases at V and 4 bases at J, with 16 bases in the middle. Germline CDR1 is MGHRA and CDR2 is YSYEKL. The CDR3 spells CASSQDPAQGSYEQYF. In DNA form, the CDR3 reads TGCGCCAGCAGCCAAGATCCCGCCCAGGGGAGTTACGAGCAGTACTTC.

The chain recombines TRBV6-5 with TRBJ2-5; tentative D call: TRBD2 (6 bases). The CDR3 covers 13 residues. V lost 6 bases and J 2 bases, leaving 10 bases between the germline ends. The germline V gene has CDR1 MNHEY and CDR2 SVGAGI. The DNA of the CDR3 is TGTGCCAGCAGGATTAGCGGACAAGAGACCCAGTACTTC. It translates to CASRISGQETQYF.

This chain joins TRBV19 and TRBJ2-5, with D perhaps matching TRBD2 (5 bases). V was cut by 5 bases and J by 0 bases, with 10 bases left in between. Germline V CDR1 and CDR2: LNHDA, SQIVND (reference sequence). The CDR3 runs 14 residues. CDR3: CASSGRRYQETQYF. The CDR3 nucleotides are TGTGCCAGTAGTGGACGGAGGTACCAAGAGACCCAGTACTTC.